These 31 T cell receptor beta chains share one sample of origin, sequenced in a study of shared clonotypes between healthy human individuals. Generated by immunoSEQ multiplex PCR, the TCRdb table keeps only in-frame clones and is missing some. The sample has more than 2,000,000 clones; approximately 90% are singletons. The sequencing sample was made of naive CD4+ T cells sorted from blood. Documented subset: CD45RA+ positively selected. These receptors were collected from a young man in good health.

The gene calls are TRBV14 and TRBJ2-7; D is ambiguous. CDR1 SGHDN and CDR2 FVKESK come from the germline V gene. The length of the CDR3 is 15 residues. V was pared by 1 base and J by 0 bases, with 10 bases between. The DNA of the CDR3 is TGTGCCAGCAGCCAAGGCGTCTGGGGCTCCTACGAGCAGTACTTC. It specifies CASSQGVWGSYEQYF.

V gene TRBV5-1 combines with J gene TRBJ2-7; D tentatively fits TRBD1 or TRBD2 (5 bases each). Germline loops: CDR1 SGHRS, CDR2 YFSETQ. The length of the CDR3 is 14 residues. V was clipped by 4 bases and J by 3 bases, with 14 bases between them. The DNA for the CDR3 is TGCGCCAGCAGCCCCCGGGGCCACAGCTACGAGCAGTACTTC. Amino acids: CASSPRGHSYEQYF.

The chain is built from TRBV19 and TRBJ1-2; possibly TRBD1 for D (6 bases). Germline values: CDR1 LNHDA, CDR2 SQIVND (reference sequence). Trimming stripped 9 bases from V and 3 bases from J, with 20 bases between. CDR3 length equals 15 residues. The CDR3 nucleotides read TGTGCCAGCCCCCGGGTGGGGGGGCGACACTATGGCTACACCTTC. Protein product: CASPRVGGRHYGYTF.

Here the CDR3 reads CASSIDLTANYGYTF. CDR3 nucleotide sequence: TGTGCCAGTAGTATAGATCTCACAGCTAACTATGGCTACACCTTC. The genes are TRBV19 and TRBJ1-2; no clear D gene. This CDR3 region has 15 residues. Trimming removed 0 bases from V and 0 bases from J, with 8 bases in between. Germline V gene lookup returns CDR1 LNHDA and CDR2 SQIVND (reference sequence).

The chain uses TRBV2 and TRBJ2-7, with D possibly TRBD1 on 6 matching bases. Germline assignment: CDR1 SNHLY and CDR2 FYNNEI. Between the trimmed V and J ends, which lost 6 bases and 0 bases, there was a span of 12 bases. The CDR3 length is 14 residues. The chain's CDR3 is CASRNRESSYEQYF. The CDR3 DNA is TGTGCCAGCAGGAACAGGGAAAGCTCCTACGAGCAGTACTTC.

The J gene is TRBJ2-5, the V gene TRBV5-5; no clear D. Germline CDR1 and CDR2: SGHKS and YYEKEE (reference sequence). This CDR3 comprises 16 residues. V dropped 0 bases and J dropped 5 bases, with 17 bases sitting between them. CDR3 region: CASSLAADHWRETQYF. Written as DNA, the CDR3 is TGTGCCAGCAGCTTGGCTGCCGATCACTGGCGTGAGACCCAGTACTTC.

The J gene is TRBJ2-2, the V gene TRBV28; 12 bases are a match to TRBD2. V lost 8 bases to trimming and J lost 5 bases; unmatched junction nucleotides: 18. The CDR3 is made up of 19 amino acids. Looked up from germline, CDR1 is MDHEN and CDR2 is SYDVKM. CDR3 nucleotide sequence: TGTGCCAGCCCGCCGGGGACGAGCCTAGCGGGAGGGCCAACCGGGGAGCTGTTTTTT. It translates to CASPPGTSLAGGPTGELFF.

Note on this clone: The same CDR3 is also encoded by other DNA sequences in this sample. The chain recombines TRBV19 with TRBJ1-1; TRBD1 aligns across 7 bases. Germline CDR1 LNHDA, CDR2 SQIVND (reference sequence). The trim removed 2 bases at V and 0 bases at J, leaving 0 bases unmatched. This CDR3 has 14 amino acids. CDR3 in DNA: TGTGCCAGTAGTATAACAGGGGTGAACACTGAAGCTTTCTTT. Its protein is CASSITGVNTEAFF.

This chain links TRBV19 with TRBJ1-4; tentative D call: TRBD1 (6 bases). The CDR3 is 13 amino acids. Between the trimmed V and J ends, which lost 8 bases and 8 bases, there was a span of 15 bases. Germline V gene data show CDR1 as LNHDA and CDR2 as SQIVND (reference sequence). The CDR3 sequence is CASADVDREKLFF. CDR3 bases: TGTGCCAGTGCTGATGTGGACAGAGAAAAACTGTTTTTT.

The chain links TRBV18 to TRBJ1-2; the D gene is possibly TRBD1 (6 bases). CDR3 length: 20 amino acids. The V gene's germline CDR1 is KGHSH and CDR2 LQKENI. Trimming removed 2 bases from V and 5 bases from J, with 30 bases in between. This CDR3 is CASSPDRPSSLTPPQYGYTF. DNA for the CDR3: TGTGCCAGCTCACCAGACAGGCCCTCCTCCTTAACCCCACCACAATATGGCTACACCTTC.

This clone was detected only once. The chain is built from TRBV6-5 and TRBJ2-3; D is perhaps TRBD2 (5 bases). Trimming took off 7 bases at V and 1 base at J, with 12 bases between the two ends. Germline assignment: CDR1 MNHEY and CDR2 SVGAGI. CDR3 size: 14 residues. The DNA of the CDR3 is TGTGCCAGCACCGCGGGTGTAGGCACAGATACGCAGTATTTT. It codes for CASTAGVGTDTQYF.

The chain employs TRBV7-2 and TRBJ2-2; a weak D match, TRBD2 (5 bases). V shed 5 bases and J shed 8 bases, with 9 bases lying between them. The germline V gene has CDR1 SGHTA and CDR2 FQGNSA. The CDR3 is 12 amino acids. The CDR3 DNA is TGTGCCAGCAGCCGCCCGGGGGGGGAGCTGTTTTTT. Its protein is CASSRPGGELFF.

The chain combines TRBV7-2 with TRBJ1-5, with 7 bases matching TRBD1. This CDR3 has 14 amino acids. The germline V gene has CDR1 SGHTA and CDR2 FQGNSA. J was trimmed by 7 bases and V by 5 bases; bases with no gene match: 8. The CDR3 spells CASSDRGPQQPQHF. The CDR3 region has the DNA TGTGCCAGCAGCGATAGGGGGCCCCAACAGCCCCAGCATTTT.

The V call is TRBV5-4, the J call TRBJ2-1; D uncertain. V lost 0 bases and J lost 0, with 7 bases in between. In germline, CDR1 is SGHNT, CDR2 YYREEE (reference sequence). The CDR3 sequence is 15 residues long. The CDR3 bases are TGTGCCAGCAGCTTGGAGTCGAGCTCCTACAATGAGCAGTTCTTC. Amino acid sequence: CASSLESSSYNEQFF. The variable domain in full, with the rest retrieved from reference TRBV5-4 and TRBJ2-1, is ETGVTQSPTHLIKTRGQQVTLRCSSQSGHNTVSWYQQALGQGPQFIFQYYREEENGRGNFPPRFSGLQFPNYSSELNVNALELDDSALYLCASSLESSSYNEQFFGPGTRLTVL.

This chain links TRBV4-1 with TRBJ1-2; 8 bases line up with TRBD1. The ends lost 3 bases at V and 6 bases at J; junction bases unmatched: 12. This CDR3 contains 16 residues. CDR1 is MGHRA, CDR2 YSYEKL, per germline. The CDR3 region has the DNA TGCGCCAGCAGCCACCTAATCCAGGGGGCGAGGGATGGCTACACCTTC. It codes for CASSHLIQGARDGYTF.

V and J are TRBV5-4 and TRBJ2-7; TRBD2 matches at 9 bases. Germline CDR1 reads SGHNT; CDR2 reads YYREEE (reference sequence). Germline trimming cut 4 bases from V and 4 bases from J; bases unmatched to any gene: 6. CDR3 length equals 14 residues. Written as DNA, the CDR3 is TGTGCCAGCAGCATGGCTAGCGGGGTGTACGAGCAGTACTTC. Residues: CASSMASGVYEQYF.

The gene calls are TRBV18 and TRBJ1-4; possibly TRBD1 for D (6 bases). The CDR3 is 13 residues long. V was trimmed by 6 bases and J by 7 bases, leaving 12 bases between them. The V gene's germline CDR1 is KGHSH and CDR2 LQKENI. The CDR3 here is CASSSGGSEKLFF. In DNA form, the CDR3 reads TGTGCCAGCTCGTCCGGGGGCAGTGAAAAACTGTTTTTT.

This chain uses TRBV5-1 with TRBJ1-2, with D hard to call. V was trimmed by 0 bases and J by 8 bases, leaving 20 bases between them. CDR1 SGHRS and CDR2 YFSETQ come from the germline V gene. The CDR3 has 16 amino acids. The CDR3 bases are TGCGCCAGCAGCTTGGAAAAGGGAGGGATTCGGGGAGGCTACACCTTC. Amino acid sequence: CASSLEKGGIRGGYTF.

V is TRBV6-1 and J is TRBJ1-2, with D possibly TRBD1 on 6 matching bases. Germline values: CDR1 MNHNS, CDR2 SASEGT. The V end lost 7 bases, the J end lost 6 bases, and 18 bases lay between the germline ends. The CDR3 runs 14 residues. The CDR3 spells CASNLQGRGHGYTF. In DNA form, the CDR3 reads TGTGCCAGCAATTTACAGGGAAGAGGCCATGGCTACACCTTC.

V is TRBV21-1 and J is TRBJ2-7; the D call in the table, TRBD2, was not verified against the DNA. TRBV21-1 is a listed pseudogene. This CDR3 is built from 16 residues. In nucleotides, the CDR3 is TGTGCCAGCACCTCCCCAATAGCGGAAAGCTCCTACGAGCAGTACTTC. This gives the protein CASTSPIAESSYEQYF.

This chain links TRBV7-2 with TRBJ2-2; D is ambiguous. CDR1 and CDR2 from the germline V gene are SGHTA and FQGNSA. V lost 4 bases, J lost 1 base, and 16 bases lay in between. CDR3 length: 17 residues. The CDR3 sequence: CASSSRWQLENTGELFF. In DNA, the CDR3 is TGTGCCAGCAGCTCCCGGTGGCAGCTCGAGAACACCGGGGAGCTGTTTTTT.

This chain connects TRBV6-1 to TRBJ2-3; 7 bases fit TRBD2. This CDR3 has 14 amino acids. With 5 bases clipped from V and 2 bases from J, the junction kept 4 bases outside the gene matches. Germline CDR1 is MNHNS and CDR2 is SASEGT. DNA for the CDR3: TGTGCCAGCAGTTGGGACTACCACACAGATACGCAGTATTTT. This translates into CASSWDYHTDTQYF.

This chain uses TRBV28 with TRBJ2-5; possible D gene TRBD1, 6 bases. CDR3 length equals 17 residues. Germline values: CDR1 MDHEN, CDR2 SYDVKM. The germline V and J ends were trimmed by 4 bases and 0 bases, with 18 bases remaining between them. This chain's CDR3 is CASSSWGRGLYQETQYF. DNA of the CDR3: TGTGCCAGCAGTTCCTGGGGCAGGGGCCTTTACCAAGAGACCCAGTACTTC.

The chain uses TRBV7-2 and TRBJ2-1, with 10 positions matching TRBD2. After removal of 3 bases from V and 3 bases from J, the junction contained 5 bases not matched to a gene. The CDR3 covers 16 residues. CDR1 and CDR2 (germline): SGHTA, FQGNSA. The CDR3, as DNA: TGTGCCAGCAGCTTTAGCGGGGGGAACTACTACAATGAGCAGTTCTTC. Its translation is CASSFSGGNYYNEQFF.

The sample holds one count of this clone. A read error may account for a junction end that differs from germline. The V call is TRBV2, the J call TRBJ1-6, with D unclear. The CDR3 is 12 residues long. Germline CDR1 is SNHLY and CDR2 is FYNNEI. CDR3 nucleotides: TGTGCCAGCAGAGAAGAGAATTCACCCCTCCACTTT. Encoded protein: CASREENSPLHF.

As regards this clone: The junction does not match germline at one end; this may be a read error. The CDR3 coding sequence is TGTGCCAGCAGTGAAGAGGGGGACAGGGTCTTC. Amino acid sequence: CASSEEGDRVF. The V call is TRBV2, the J call TRBJ2-7; 9 bases map to TRBD1. The CDR3 contains 11 residues. CDR1 SNHLY and CDR2 FYNNEI come from the germline V gene.

This chain connects TRBV29-1 to TRBJ1-2; D is ambiguous. V was pared by 6 bases and J by 7 bases, with 15 bases between. This CDR3 is 12 amino acids long. The germline gives CDR1 SQVTM, CDR2 ANQGSEA. The CDR3, as DNA: TGCAGCGTGGAGTGGACTGGCCTTGGCTACACCTTC. Encoded protein: CSVEWTGLGYTF.

This rearrangement joins TRBV28 to TRBJ2-7; D gene ambiguous. The V gene's germline CDR1 is MDHEN and CDR2 SYDVKM. The CDR3 loop spans 13 amino acids. Deletions cut 2 bases from V and 2 bases from J, with 7 bases between. CDR3 nucleotide sequence: TGTGCCAGCAGTTTAAAGGTACCCTACGAGCAGTACTTC. It specifies CASSLKVPYEQYF.

The J gene is TRBJ2-7, the V gene TRBV7-2; 11 bases map to TRBD1. With 3 bases clipped from V and 5 bases from J, the junction kept 3 bases outside the gene matches. This CDR3 region has 14 residues. Germline CDR1 SGHTA, CDR2 FQGNSA. This CDR3 reads CASSLRTGGNEQYF. The CDR3, as DNA: TGTGCCAGCAGCTTGCGGACAGGGGGCAACGAGCAGTACTTC.

The V gene is TRBV5-4, the J gene TRBJ2-3; D is possibly TRBD2 (5 bases). Trimming shortened V by 1 base and J by 9 bases, and 15 bases separated the two germline ends. CDR1 is SGHNT, CDR2 YYREEE, per germline (reference sequence). The CDR3 spans 14 residues. CDR3 in amino acids: CASSLSLARATQYF. The CDR3 nucleotides are TGTGCCAGCAGCTTGTCCCTAGCCCGAGCCACGCAGTATTTT.

This clone was found a few times. In the same sample, other DNA sequences code for this CDR3. V and J are TRBV5-1 and TRBJ1-5; D gene ambiguous. CDR3 length: 15 residues. Per the germline V gene, CDR1 is SGHRS and CDR2 is YFSETQ. V lost 4 bases and J lost 0, with 11 bases in between. CDR3 loop: CASSLSGDSNQPQHF. CDR3 in DNA: TGCGCCAGCAGCCTATCCGGGGATAGCAATCAGCCCCAGCATTTT.